A selection of T cell receptor beta chains follows, all from one sample in a study of shared clonotypes between healthy human individuals. Some clones are missing from TCRdb's copy, which holds only in-frame ones; the method was immunoSEQ multiplex PCR. The sample carries about 1 million clones, 75% to 85% recorded once. The sequencing input was memory CD4+ T cells from PBMCs. These receptors were taken from a man between 18 and 35 years old in good health. Some clones in this sample may be carry-over from other donors' samples. Both conserved end residues are part of each CDR3. The order of the fields is J gene, V gene, CDR3 protein.

TRBJ1-4 TRBV5-1 CASSPLWENEKLFF
TRBJ2-7 TRBV7-2 CASSLGGRSYEQYF
TRBJ1-2 TRBV27 CASSSTGNYGYTF
TRBJ2-2 TRBV27 CASSSTGELFF
TRBJ2-3 TRBV6-5 CASSYRGQGATDTQYF
TRBJ2-5 TRBV27 CASSPKRDPRGGETQYF
TRBJ2-3 TRBV7-2 CASSLGPGGTDTQYF
TRBJ2-7 TRBV6-5 CASSYSFGGGSYEQYF
TRBJ2-1 TRBV7-9 CASRETGNNEQFF
TRBJ2-1 TRBV12-5 CASGLVRGGRPVQFF
TRBJ2-3 TRBV11-2 CASSSTGTTQYF
TRBJ2-7 TRBV9 CASSVAAGTTYEQYF
TRBJ2-5 TRBV15 CATGREGSAETQYF
TRBJ2-6 TRBV6-5 CASSYPRSDGANVLTF
TRBJ2-2 TRBV9 CASTVREEYTGELFF
TRBJ1-1 TRBV7-9 CASSLGGQGEAFF
TRBJ1-2 TRBV20-1 CSAEKSGGYTF
TRBJ2-3 TRBV4-1 CASSQDRWPGPTDTQYF
TRBJ1-1 TRBV18 CASSPGTFTEAFF
TRBJ1-1 TRBV14 CASSQDLRVTEAFF
TRBJ2-5 TRBV7-2 CASSLAGRMETQYF
TRBJ1-2 TRBV6-1 CASSEILGALSSYTF
TRBJ2-1 TRBV11-3 CASSLGLAVGDEQFF
TRBJ2-1 TRBV27 CAARPLERTYNEQFF
TRBJ2-7 TRBV5-4 CASSLNYHEQYF
TRBJ2-5 TRBV5-1 CASSLEAGPVETQYF
TRBJ2-1 TRBV7-9 CASSLRDYYNEQFF
TRBJ1-2 TRBV28 CASSSIRTEKYGYTF
TRBJ2-2 TRBV5-8 CASSRRGGSNTGELFF
TRBJ2-2 TRBV5-1 CASSLFLGSGAGELFF
TRBJ2-7 TRBV7-9 CASNSGFDEQYF
TRBJ2-7 TRBV6-5 CASSFSGTGVEQYF
TRBJ1-5 TRBV2 CASSPTVNQPQHF
TRBJ2-7 TRBV18 CASSPTGTRPYEQYF
TRBJ2-3 TRBV7-9 CASSSTSGVTDTQYF
TRBJ1-2 TRBV5-6 CASSPGGVPKGYTF
TRBJ2-3 TRBV11-3 CASSPNSGTADTQYF
TRBJ2-5 TRBV6-5 CVNGDLGTQYF
TRBJ2-7 TRBV19 CASSRQAVGPYEQYF
TRBJ2-3 TRBV18 CASSPLHTDTQYF
TRBJ2-1 TRBV2 CACGRRAMENNEQFF
TRBJ2-1 TRBV6-1 CASSDQGFSYNEQFF
TRBJ2-2 TRBV6-1 CASRAGGVGPGELFF
TRBJ2-1 TRBV5-1 CASSLDQGLPQFF
TRBJ2-1 TRBV28 CASRKRTGAQANEQFF
TRBJ1-2 TRBV19 CASSPIGTILYGYTF
TRBJ1-2 TRBV5-1 CASSLDTRGGYTF
TRBJ2-3 TRBV28 CASSFSADTQYF
TRBJ2-2 TRBV19 CASSIAYANTGELFF
TRBJ2-7 TRBV18 CASSEGLAGNYEQYF
TRBJ2-1 TRBV5-1 CASSSQGYNEQFF